A selection of T cell receptor beta chains follows, all from one sample in a study of cytomegalovirus exposure and HLA in healthy donors. The data were produced by immunoSEQ multiplex PCR, yet TCRdb's version contains in-frame clones alone and is incomplete. The table lists about 130,000 clones, roughly 78% of them singletons. Sequencing input: PBMCs. Receptors originate from a man aged 25 to 40 in good health and CMV-seronegative. CDR3s include the opening cysteine and the closing phenylalanine or tryptophan. D genes are given only for firm matches. Some rows mark clone size as missing; the rest say once, few, many or name a class of expanded clone.

TGTGCCAGCAGTTTGTACCTCCCCCTCGGACAGGTAGAGATCGTGAACACTGAAGCTTTCTTT | CASSLYLPLGQVEIVNTEAFF | TRBJ1-1 | TRBD1 | TRBV27 | NA
TGTGCCAGCAGCTCAGGACAGGGGAATCAGCCCCAGAATTTT | CASSSGQGNQPQNF | TRBJ1-5 | TRBD1 | TRBV7-9 | NA
TGTGCCAGCAGTCCACCGGGACAGGGACTAGGGTCACCCCTCCACTTT | CASSPPGQGLGSPLHF | TRBJ1-6 | TRBD1 | TRBV6-6 | NA
TGTGCCAGCTCAGATCGGGACAGGGATACTGAAGCTTTCTTT | CASSDRDRDTEAFF | TRBJ1-1 | TRBD1 | TRBV18 | few
TGTGCCAGCATTGACCGGGACAGTTACTACGAGCAGTACTTC | CASIDRDSYYEQYF | TRBJ2-7 | TRBD1 | TRBV28 | NA
TGTGCCACCAGCAGAGTGGACAGGGAAAGCGAAAAACTGTTTTTT | CATSRVDRESEKLFF | TRBJ1-4 | TRBD1 | TRBV15 | few
TGTGCCAGCAGCGTATTGGCGGGAGCCGACGAGCAGTACTTC | CASSVLAGADEQYF | TRBJ2-7 | TRBD2 | TRBV9 | NA
TGTGCCAGTAGTTCCATAGCAGCGGGCCTTGATGAGCAGTACTTC | CASSSIAAGLDEQYF | TRBJ2-7 | NA | TRBV19 | NA
TGTGCCAGCAGACTCATGGGGGGAGGGCCGTCAGATACGCAGTATTTT | CASRLMGGGPSDTQYF | TRBJ2-3 | TRBD2 | TRBV5-6 | once
TGTGCCAGCAGTTTAAGGGGCAGGGCCACAGCGAAGGGGGACAATGAGCAGTTCTTC | CASSLRGRATAKGDNEQFF | TRBJ2-1 | NA | TRBV28 | NA
TGTGCCAGCAGTGACGGGACTAGGGTAGATACGCAGTATTTT | CASSDGTRVDTQYF | TRBJ2-3 | TRBD2 | TRBV6-5 | NA
TGTGCCAGCAGCAGAGGAAATGAGCAGTTCTTC | CASSRGNEQFF | TRBJ2-1 | NA | TRBV7-2 | NA
TGTGCCAGCAGCCCAACTAGCGGGGCCGCCGATGAGCAGTTCTTC | CASSPTSGAADEQFF | TRBJ2-1 | TRBD2 | TRBV4-2 | NA
TGCAGCGTGGAAACTAGCGGGGCCTCCTACGAGCAGTACTTC | CSVETSGASYEQYF | TRBJ2-7 | TRBD2 | TRBV29-1 | NA
TGTGCCAGCGGACTGTATAGCAATCAGCCCCAGCATTTT | CASGLYSNQPQHF | TRBJ1-5 | NA | TRBV6-1 | NA
TGTGCCAGCAGCTTGGCCGGGACTAGCGGGAGGGGAAGCGGTGAGCAGTTCTTC | CASSLAGTSGRGSGEQFF | TRBJ2-1 | TRBD2 | TRBV5-4 | NA
TGTGCCAGCAGCGTAGGGACTAGCGGGATAGTTGGGTACCAAGAGACCCAGTACTTC | CASSVGTSGIVGYQETQYF | TRBJ2-5 | TRBD2 | TRBV9 | NA
TGTGCCAGCAGTTTCCCTGGACAGGGGGCGGAAAAACTGTTTTTT | CASSFPGQGAEKLFF | TRBJ1-4 | TRBD1 | TRBV28 | NA
TGTGCCAGCAGCTTCGACATTAACTATGGCTACACCTTC | CASSFDINYGYTF | TRBJ1-2 | NA | TRBV7-8 | NA
TGTGCCAGCAGCTTATTTGGTCTGGACTCCGCCTACGAGCAGTACTTC | CASSLFGLDSAYEQYF | TRBJ2-7 | NA | TRBV7-2 | NA
TGTGCCAGCAGCCAAGACAGGGGGGATCAGCCCCAGCATTTT | CASSQDRGDQPQHF | TRBJ1-5 | TRBD1 | TRBV4-2 | NA
TGTGCCAGCAGCCTCTCCGAGGTCATGAACACTGAAGCTTTCTTT | CASSLSEVMNTEAFF | TRBJ1-1 | NA | TRBV28 | NA
TGTGCCAGCAGCTTAGGACAACGGCTACTCACAGATACGCAGTATTTT | CASSLGQRLLTDTQYF | TRBJ2-3 | NA | TRBV7-9 | NA
TGTGCCAGCAGTGAAGCGCTTCTATTCTCGCCCCAGCATTTT | CASSEALLFSPQHF | TRBJ1-5 | NA | TRBV2 | NA
TGTGCCTGGAGCGCCGGGACAGCCGACACTGAAGCTTTCTTT | CAWSAGTADTEAFF | TRBJ1-1 | TRBD1 | TRBV30 | NA
TGTGCCAGCAGTTTACAGGGGGCGGGCACTGAAGCTTTCTTT | CASSLQGAGTEAFF | TRBJ1-1 | TRBD1 | TRBV27 | NA
TGTGCCAGCAGCTTAGGAGCTAGCATAAACAATGAGCAGTTCTTC | CASSLGASINNEQFF | TRBJ2-1 | NA | TRBV7-2 | NA
TGTGCCAGTAGTATTCGGGTCAGGGGTGAAAAACTGTTTTTT | CASSIRVRGEKLFF | TRBJ1-4 | NA | TRBV19 | once
TGTGCCAGCAGTTTATTTCTAGCGGCTAGCACAGATACGCAGTATTTT | CASSLFLAASTDTQYF | TRBJ2-3 | TRBD2 | TRBV27 | NA
TGCGCCAGCAGCCACCCGGGACAGGCCTACGAGCAGTACTTC | CASSHPGQAYEQYF | TRBJ2-7 | TRBD1 | TRBV4-1 | NA
TGTGCCAGCAGTCCTAGACAGGGGGCAGGTGAAAAACTGTTTTTT | CASSPRQGAGEKLFF | TRBJ1-4 | TRBD1 | TRBV27 | NA
TGTGCCTGGAAAGGTTTCGGAGGGTTAAATGAAAAACTGTTTTTT | CAWKGFGGLNEKLFF | TRBJ1-4 | NA | TRBV30 | NA
TGCGCCAGCAGCTGGGGACAGGGGGCAACTGAAGCTTTCTTT | CASSWGQGATEAFF | TRBJ1-1 | TRBD1 | TRBV5-1 | NA
TGTGCCAGTAGTATTGGGCACAGGGGAAAAGAGACCCAGTACTTC | CASSIGHRGKETQYF | TRBJ2-5 | TRBD1 | TRBV19 | NA
TGTGCCAGCAGCACCAGGAGGTCCGGCCGGGAGCTGTTTTTT | CASSTRRSGRELFF | TRBJ2-2 | NA | TRBV11-3 | NA
TGTGCCAGCAGCTTTCAACAGGGGGGCCACTTCTATGGCTACACCTTC | CASSFQQGGHFYGYTF | TRBJ1-2 | TRBD1 | TRBV7-2 | once
TGTGCCAGCAGCCCCTCGGGGGCGGGGGGGCATGAGACCCAGTACTTC | CASSPSGAGGHETQYF | TRBJ2-5 | TRBD2 | TRBV9 | NA
TGTGCCAGCAGCTTAATTAGGAAGGAGAGTGACACTGAAGCTTTCTTT | CASSLIRKESDTEAFF | TRBJ1-1 | NA | TRBV7-3 | NA
TGTGCCAGCAGCGCCTCCCCAGTCCGGAGCGCTAACTATGGCTACACCTTC | CASSASPVRSANYGYTF | TRBJ1-2 | NA | TRBV9 | NA
TGTGCCAGCAGCCCGTCGGGGGTGAACACTGAAGCTTTCTTT | CASSPSGVNTEAFF | TRBJ1-1 | NA | TRBV7-9 | NA
TGTGCCAGCATAGGAGGGGCCTCTGGGGCCAACGTCCTGACTTTC | CASIGGASGANVLTF | TRBJ2-6 | NA | TRBV28 | NA
TGTGCCAGCTCACCACCCGGGGGGGCGGCGAACACTGAAGCTTTCTTT | CASSPPGGAANTEAFF | TRBJ1-1 | NA | TRBV18 | NA
TGTGCCAGCAGGACACTGAACACTGAAGCTTTCTTT | CASRTLNTEAFF | TRBJ1-1 | NA | TRBV28 | NA
TGTGCTAGCAGCTTAGGGACAGGTTCCTACGAGCAGTACTTC | CASSLGTGSYEQYF | TRBJ2-7 | TRBD1 | TRBV7-7 | NA
TGTGCCAGCAGCTTAGTACTAGCGGGAGGGGGCGGTGATACGCAGTATTTT | CASSLVLAGGGGDTQYF | TRBJ2-3 | TRBD2 | TRBV7-2 | NA
TGTGCCAGCAACTCTAACCGGGGGGAGCAGTACTTC | CASNSNRGEQYF | TRBJ2-7 | NA | TRBV28 | NA
TGTGCCAGCAGCTTAGCAGGGGCTCCTCGTCCCTACAATGAGCAGTTCTTC | CASSLAGAPRPYNEQFF | TRBJ2-1 | NA | TRBV7-6 | NA
TGCGCCAGCAGCACGGGACAGGGGGTCCGAGAGACCCAGTACTTC | CASSTGQGVRETQYF | TRBJ2-5 | TRBD1 | TRBV10-1 | NA
TGTGCCAGTAGATCGCCTGGCGCAGGGGGGAATGAGCAGTTCTTC | CASRSPGAGGNEQFF | TRBJ2-1 | NA | TRBV19 | NA
TGTGCCAGCAGTTCAAGACAGGGACAAGAGACCCAGTACTTC | CASSSRQGQETQYF | TRBJ2-5 | TRBD1 | TRBV28 | NA